A single sample is the source of the 22 T cell receptor beta chains below, sequenced in a study of blood T cell repertoires in COVID-19. TCRdb's copy holds only in-frame clones and misses some; the assay was immunoSEQ multiplex PCR. The repertoire holds under 150,000 clones, with roughly four fifths as singletons. The sequencing sample was made of PBMCs or T cells enriched from blood (not recorded which). Source of these receptors: a man aged 25-45 years who had recovered from COVID-19.

This chain uses TRBV13 with TRBJ1-1, with D tentatively TRBD1 (5 bases). Germline-derived CDR1 and CDR2 are PRHDT and FYEKMQ (reference sequence). The V and J ends lost 7 bases and 1 base respectively, with 7 bases between them. The CDR3 extends over 12 amino acids. The CDR3: CASNQGNTEAFF. CDR3 bases: TGTGCCAGCAACCAGGGGAACACTGAAGCTTTCTTT.

The rearrangement links TRBV11-2 to TRBJ2-5, with a possible D match to TRBD1 (5 bases). Trimming removed 1 base from V and 3 bases from J, with 21 bases in between. Germline-derived CDR1 and CDR2 are SGHAT and FQNNGV. This CDR3 region has 18 residues. This CDR3 is CASSLVLDTSHFKETQYF. DNA for the CDR3: TGTGCCAGCAGCTTAGTCTTGGACACCTCCCACTTTAAAGAGACCCAGTACTTC.

The chain has TRBV7-9 and TRBJ1-6, with D possibly TRBD1 on 6 matching bases. The CDR3 runs to 15 residues. Germline V gene lookup returns CDR1 SEHNR and CDR2 FQNEAQ (reference sequence). V dropped 5 bases and J dropped 9 bases, with 17 bases sitting between them. DNA of the CDR3: TGTGCCAGCAGCGCAGACCAGGGGCTTGGTTCACCCCTCCACTTT. The encoded protein is CASSADQGLGSPLHF. The complete variable domain, with remaining parts taken from reference TRBV7-9 and TRBJ1-6, reads DTGVSQNPRHKITKRGQNVTFRCDPISEHNRLYWYRQTLGQGPEFLTYFQNEAQLEKSRLLSDRFSAERPKGSFSTLEIQRTEQGDSAMYLCASSADQGLGSPLHFGNGTRLTVT.

The table lists this clone with a few counts. The J gene is TRBJ1-2, the V gene TRBV4-2, with TRBD1 identical over 7 bases. This CDR3 contains 14 residues. The germline V gene has CDR1 LGHNA and CDR2 YNFKEQ. V dropped 0 bases and J dropped 4; count of bases not matched to a gene: 2. For the CDR3, the DNA is TGTGCCAGCAGCCAAGAGACAGGGAGCTATGGCTACACCTTC. It yields the protein CASSQETGSYGYTF.

The V gene is TRBV18, the J gene TRBJ2-1, with 9 bases lining up with TRBD1. The germline V gene encodes CDR1 KGHSH and CDR2 LQKENI. The V segment lost 6 bases and the J segment 7 bases; nucleotides outside the gene matches: 10. CDR3 size: 15 residues. CDR3 loop: CASSTGTGMRNEQFF. The CDR3 DNA sequence: TGTGCCAGCTCCACCGGGACAGGGATGAGGAATGAGCAGTTCTTC.

The V and J genes are TRBV2 and TRBJ2-5; 9 bases are shared with TRBD1. Germline lookup yields CDR1 SNHLY and CDR2 FYNNEI. V shed 5 bases and J 5 bases; nucleotides not matched to a gene: 6. There are 14 residues in the CDR3. The CDR3 protein is CASSKRQGGETQYF. Here the CDR3 DNA reads TGTGCCAGCAGTAAAAGACAGGGGGGTGAGACCCAGTACTTC.

There are a few counts of this clone. V gene TRBV14 combines with J gene TRBJ1-6; D perhaps matches TRBD1 (6 bases). V lost 5 bases, J lost 7 bases, and 9 bases lay in between. Germline V gene lookup returns CDR1 SGHDN and CDR2 FVKESK. This CDR3 is 13 amino acids long. The CDR3 here is CASSITGNSPLHF. DNA of the CDR3: TGTGCCAGCAGCATAACAGGGAATTCACCCCTCCACTTT.

This clone was recorded a few times. V usage is TRBV5-1 and J usage is TRBJ2-1, with TRBD1 matching 9 bases. J lost 6 bases, V lost 5 bases, and 9 bases had no gene match. There are 15 residues in the CDR3. Germline values: CDR1 SGHRS, CDR2 YFSETQ. The CDR3, as DNA: TGCGCCAGCAGAACGGCCGGGACAGGGCCCAATGAGCAGTTCTTC. This sequence encodes CASRTAGTGPNEQFF.

This chain connects TRBV30 to TRBJ2-7, with D perhaps TRBD2 (5 bases). Trimming left V 6 bases short and J 2 bases short, with 14 bases between. There are 13 residues in the CDR3. Germline CDR1 reads GTSNPN; CDR2 reads SVGIG (reference sequence). CDR3 in DNA: TGTGCCTGCCCGAGGACGGGGACCTACGAGCAGTACTTC. Protein: CACPRTGTYEQYF.

The chain links TRBV19 to TRBJ2-7, with a weak D call TRBD2 (6 bases). The CDR3 is made up of 14 amino acids. Germline V gene sequence: CDR1 LNHDA, CDR2 SQIVND (reference sequence). V lost 5 bases and J lost 6, with 17 bases in between. The DNA of the CDR3 is TGTGCCAGTAGTCAAGGGCAGGGACTTGGCGAGCAGTACTTC. Translated, it gives CASSQGQGLGEQYF.

On this clone itself: This CDR3 is also generated by other DNA sequences in the sample. The genes are TRBV6-1 and TRBJ2-7; 9 bases line up with TRBD2. With 1 base clipped from V and 2 bases from J, the junction kept 3 bases outside the gene matches. Germline CDR1 reads MNHNS; CDR2 reads SASEGT. This CDR3 has 15 residues. The CDR3, as DNA: TGTGCCAGCAGTGAAGGTTTAGCGGGGGCCTACGAGCAGTACTTC. Protein: CASSEGLAGAYEQYF.

V and J are TRBV28 and TRBJ1-5; a possible D gene is TRBD1 (5 bases). The V gene's germline CDR1 is MDHEN and CDR2 SYDVKM. V was clipped by 7 bases and J by 1 base, with 14 bases between them. The length of the CDR3 is 15 residues. The CDR3 reads CASNPLTASNQPQHF. CDR3 bases: TGTGCCAGCAACCCCTTGACAGCAAGCAATCAGCCCCAGCATTTT. The variable domain in full, completed from reference TRBV28 and TRBJ1-5, reads DVKVTQSSRYLVKRTGEKVFLECVQDMDHENMFWYRQDPGLGLRLIYFSYDVKMKEKGDIPEGYSVSREKKERFSLILESASTNQTSMYLCASNPLTASNQPQHFGDGTRLSIL.

In regard to this clone: One end of the junction does not line up with germline, which may come from a read error. This chain links TRBV5-3 with TRBJ2-7, with 7 bases matching TRBD1. TRBV5-3 is an open reading frame, and its role is uncertain. The CDR3 sequence is 15 residues long. This CDR3 reads CVRSFGQALAYELYF. Written as DNA, the CDR3 is TGTGTCAGAAGCTTTGGACAGGCTTTGGCCTACGAGCTGTACTTC.

This chain joins TRBV9 and TRBJ1-1; 9 nucleotides agree with TRBD1. The trim removed 1 base at V and 7 bases at J, leaving 14 bases unmatched. The length of the CDR3 is 17 residues. The V gene's germline CDR1 is SGDLS and CDR2 YYNGEE. The CDR3 bases are TGTGCCAGCAGCGTACCGAAACTGGGACAGGGTATGGATGAAGCTTTCTTT. Translation gives CASSVPKLGQGMDEAFF. The full variable domain, completed using reference TRBV9 and TRBJ1-1, is DSGVTQTPKHLITATGQRVTLRCSPRSGDLSVYWYQQSLDQGLQFLIQYYNGEERAKGNILERFSAQQFPDLHSELNLSSLELGDSALYFCASSVPKLGQGMDEAFFGQGTRLTVV.

The chain carries TRBV18 and TRBJ2-2; 7 bases agree with TRBD1. This CDR3 comprises 14 residues. Germline V gene sequence: CDR1 KGHSH, CDR2 LQKENI. Trimming at V came to 10 bases and at J to 6 bases, leaving 11 bases not matched to a gene. The CDR3 loop reads CATSEQGVAGELFF. The CDR3 DNA follows: TGTGCCACCTCCGAGCAGGGGGTTGCCGGGGAGCTGTTTTTT.

This chain uses TRBV27 with TRBJ2-2; 8 positions match TRBD2. Germline CDR1 reads MNHEY; CDR2 reads SMNVEV (reference sequence). The trim removed 6 bases at V and 2 bases at J, leaving 8 bases unmatched. This CDR3 spans 16 amino acids. The CDR3 DNA reads as TGTGCCAGCAGAACGGGGGGGATGGGTAACACCGGGGAGCTGTTTTTT. This encodes CASRTGGMGNTGELFF.

The V and J genes are TRBV18 and TRBJ2-2; D remains unclear. The germline gives CDR1 KGHSH, CDR2 LQKENI. Trimming pared 3 bases from V and 5 bases from J, leaving 10 bases between. CDR3 size: 14 residues. DNA of the CDR3: TGTGCCAGCTCACCCCGCGAAAAAACCGGGGAGCTGTTTTTT. Amino acids: CASSPREKTGELFF.

In its sample, this clone was seen once. The chain is built from TRBV21-1 and TRBJ2-5; the DNA was not used to check the table's D call, TRBD2. TRBV21-1 corresponds to a pseudogene. This CDR3 has 17 amino acids. The CDR3, as DNA: TGTGCCAGCAGCCAAATCCCGGCGGGGTGGGTCGATCCCCCCCAGTACTTC. Protein product: CASSQIPAGWVDPPQYF.

The genes are TRBV6-4 and TRBJ2-7; D call uncertain. Germline loops: CDR1 MRHNA, CDR2 SNTAGT. The V end lost 6 bases, the J end lost 1 base, and 7 bases lay between the germline ends. The CDR3 loop spans 12 amino acids. The CDR3 reads CASSLLSYEQYV. The CDR3, as DNA: TGTGCCAGCAGCTTGCTATCCTACGAGCAGTACGTC.

This clone was observed a few times. The V gene is TRBV7-9, the J gene TRBJ1-1; possibly TRBD1 for D (5 bases). The ends were cut back, 5 bases at V and 5 bases at J, with 6 bases in the middle. Germline V gene data show CDR1 as SEHNR and CDR2 as FQNEAQ (reference sequence). The CDR3 has 11 amino acids. DNA for the CDR3: TGTGCCAGCAGCCCAGGGACTGAAGCTTTCTTT. This gives the protein CASSPGTEAFF.

This clone was found once. The gene calls are TRBV5-6 and TRBJ1-6; D is perhaps TRBD1 (5 bases). The germline gives CDR1 SGHDT, CDR2 YYEEEE. The CDR3 runs 18 residues. Deletions cut 2 bases from V and 0 bases from J, with 15 bases between. The CDR3 nucleotides read TGTGCCAGCAGCTTCACAACTCTGGGGGGCTCCTATAATTCACCCCTCCACTTT. Translated, it gives CASSFTTLGGSYNSPLHF.

This rearrangement joins TRBV19 to TRBJ2-7, with 9 bases that match TRBD2. The germline V gene has CDR1 LNHDA and CDR2 SQIVND (reference sequence). This CDR3 has 17 residues. V was pared by 3 bases and J by 6 bases, with 15 bases of the junction left unmatched. For the CDR3, the DNA is TGTGCCAGTAGTATGCCCCCCGCTAGTAGCGGGAGCGGCGAGCAGTACTTC. It yields the protein CASSMPPASSGSGEQYF. Using reference TRBV19 and TRBJ2-7 for the parts outside the CDR3, the full variable domain is DGGITQSPKYLFRKEGQNVTLSCEQNLNHDAMYWYRQDPGQGLRLIYYSQIVNDFQKGDIAEGYSVSREKKESFPLTVTSAQKNPTAFYLCASSMPPASSGSGEQYFGPGTRLTVT.